A single sample is the source of the 9 T cell receptor beta chains below, sequenced in a study of T cell changes during pregnancy in multiple sclerosis. Generated by immunoSEQ multiplex PCR, the TCRdb table keeps only in-frame clones and is missing some. Counted here are about 100,000 clones, approximately 94% occurring once; the ten biggest clones make up roughly 1%. Sample: peripheral blood, taken before pregnancy. All receptors derive from a female donor with multiple sclerosis, enrolled in a pregnancy study.

This clone is a singleton in its sample. CDR3 sequence (DNA): TGTGCCAGCTCCCTGGGAGTCCAAGAGACCCAGTACTTC. Translating it yields CASSLGVQETQYF. The chain employs TRBV18 and TRBJ2-5; maybe TRBD2 (5 bases). The CDR3 contains 13 residues. V was cut by 6 bases and J by 1 base, with 9 bases left in between. Per germline, CDR1 KGHSH and CDR2 LQKENI.

The rearrangement links TRBV27 to TRBJ2-2; 7 bases align to TRBD2. J lost 9 bases, V lost 2 bases, and 6 bases had no gene match. Germline CDR1 reads MNHEY; CDR2 reads SMNVEV (reference sequence). The CDR3 sequence is 14 residues long. This chain's CDR3 is CASSLAGAYRELFF. The CDR3 DNA is TGTGCCAGCAGTTTAGCGGGAGCGTACAGGGAGCTGTTTTTT.

In DNA form, the CDR3 reads TGTGCCAGCAGCCGGACAGGGCAAGAGACCCAGTACTTC. Its protein is CASSRTGQETQYF. The chain joins TRBV7-9 to TRBJ2-5, with 8 bases aligning to TRBD1. J was trimmed by 2 bases and V by 5 bases; bases with no gene match: 1. The CDR3 has 13 residues. CDR1 and CDR2 (germline): SEHNR, FQNEAQ (reference sequence).

The CDR3 coding sequence is TGCGCCAGCAGCCAAGAAGTAAGCGGAGGATCCTACAATGAGCAGTTCTTC. Translating it yields CASSQEVSGGSYNEQFF. The V and J genes are TRBV4-3 and TRBJ2-1, with D tentatively TRBD2 (5 bases). The germline gives CDR1 LGHNA, CDR2 YSLEER. The germline V and J ends were trimmed by 0 bases and 1 base, with 13 bases remaining between them. The CDR3 is 17 amino acids.

The V and J genes are TRBV27 and TRBJ2-1, with 12 bases aligning to TRBD2. The trim removed 5 bases at V and 9 bases at J, leaving 17 bases unmatched. Germline loops: CDR1 MNHEY, CDR2 SMNVEV (reference sequence). The length of the CDR3 is 18 residues. CDR3 nucleotide sequence: TGTGCCAGCAGTACGACCGGACTAGCGGGACTTTTCATCTTTGAGCAGTTCTTC. Its translation is CASSTTGLAGLFIFEQFF.

The chain has TRBV2 and TRBJ1-3; possible D gene TRBD1, 5 bases. Germline CDR1 reads SNHLY; CDR2 reads FYNNEI. The CDR3 loop spans 14 amino acids. Trimming shortened V by 6 bases and J by 2 bases, and 11 bases separated the two germline ends. This CDR3 reads CASRADSAGNTIYF. CDR3 coding DNA: TGTGCCAGCAGAGCTGACAGCGCTGGAAACACCATATATTTT.

The chain links TRBV18 to TRBJ2-7; 13 bases are a match to TRBD2. CDR1 and CDR2 from the germline V gene are KGHSH and LQKENI. This CDR3 has 15 amino acids. V shed 2 bases and J 3 bases; nucleotides not matched to a gene: 1. The CDR3: CASSPTSGRVYEQYF. In DNA, the CDR3 is TGTGCCAGCTCACCAACTAGCGGGAGGGTCTACGAGCAGTACTTC.

This clone was seen just once. This chain links TRBV27 with TRBJ2-7; D unresolved. This CDR3 spans 14 amino acids. Germline V CDR1 and CDR2: MNHEY, SMNVEV (reference sequence). Trimming cost V 7 bases and J 0 bases, with 13 bases left between them. CDR3 coding DNA: TGTGCCAGCACCTCCCAGGCGATCTCCTACGAGCAGTACTTC. It encodes CASTSQAISYEQYF.

The chain combines TRBV19 with TRBJ1-2; TRBD1 matches at 9 bases. Looked up from germline, CDR1 is LNHDA and CDR2 is SQIVND (reference sequence). Trimming took 5 bases from V and 2 from J; bases not matched to a gene: 3. CDR3 size: 14 residues. The CDR3 loop reads CASSSTGGNYGYTF. The CDR3 DNA is TGTGCCAGTAGTTCTACAGGGGGCAACTATGGCTACACCTTC.